The T cell receptor beta chain under discussion was sequenced for a study of Graves' ophthalmopathy and Graves' hyperthyroidism. This clonotype appeared many times. No antigen is known for it. Pregnant or lactating patients and those with other autoimmune diseases or uncontrolled infections were excluded. For repertoire sequencing, the TCR beta CDR3 regions were amplified from RNA transcripts. A first-round RT-PCR used HTBI primers, followed by a second-round multiplex PCR. TCRdb re-derived calls from the multiplex PCR reads in MiXCR, one entry per CDR3 protein. Among roughly 1.1 million distinct CDR3 sequences listed, about two fifths were seen once. Germline CDR1 and CDR2: DFQATT and SNEGSKA (reference sequence). Trimming stripped 3 bases from V and 2 bases from J, with 10 bases between. The CDR3 is made up of 13 amino acids. Study-level findings and limits: Most thyroid clonotypes expanded beyond 0.001 frequency were also found in blood.

The chain employs TRBV20-1 and TRBJ1-1; D gene uncertain. This sequence was found in an adult man with Graves' hyperthyroidism. What was sequenced was peripheral blood or thyroid tissue (not recorded which). The CDR3 is CSASRRPNTEAFF. Written as DNA, the CDR3 is TGCAGTGCTAGTAGGAGACCAAACACTGAAGCTTTCTTT.